Following are 30 T cell receptor beta chains from one sample sequenced in a study of vaccination effects on CD4 cells after COVID-19 (dated by TCRdb to the early 2020s). Their cognate antigens are unknown. The library was generated by the immunoSEQ multiplex PCR assay. TCRdb obtained this table from immuneACCESS and retained in-frame rearrangements with V and J assigned. These tables miss some clones; where compared with another copy, unresolved V genes account for less than half of the shortfall, and the remainder is unexplained. This sample gives about 72,000 clones in total; about 80% of them show up just once. The ten biggest clones cover 0.95% to 1.5% of the sample. In the ViraFEST assay, PBMC were stimulated with viral peptide pools, and antigen-specific CD4+ T cell clonotypes were then identified by expansion using TCR sequencing. After around ten days of culture, CD4+ T cells were isolated with the EasySep CD4+ T cell isolation kit. Each participant got two doses of an mRNA SARS-CoV-2 vaccine, either BNT162b2 or mRNA-1273.

The sample consisted of CD4+ T cells from PBMCs cultured with HCoV-229E spike peptides, taken after COVID-19 vaccination. Sample cell subset or site, as interpreted from the label and publication: HCoV-229E spike overlapping peptide pool stimulation. All receptors derive from a human donor who received a COVID-19 vaccine.

The V and J genes are TRBV12-3 or TRBV12-4 and TRBJ1-1; perhaps TRBD1 as D (5 bases). The CDR3 sequence is 13 residues long. The V end lost 0 bases, the J end lost 5 bases, and 7 bases lay between the germline ends. DNA of the CDR3: TGTGCCAGCAGTTTAGCGGGGGAGACTGAAGCTTTCTTT. As protein: CASSLAGETEAFF.

The chain joins TRBV5-5 to TRBJ2-5; D is perhaps TRBD1 or TRBD2 (5 bases each). Trimming pared 3 bases from V and 5 bases from J, leaving 11 bases between. This CDR3 is 13 amino acids long. Germline-derived CDR1 and CDR2 are SGHKS and YYEKEE (reference sequence). The CDR3 sequence: CASSSVGRETQYF. The DNA for the CDR3 is TGTGCCAGCAGCTCCGTGGGACGGGAGACCCAGTACTTC. The whole variable domain, filled in from reference TRBV5-5 and TRBJ2-5, reads DAGVTQSPTHLIKTRGQQVTLRCSPISGHKSVSWYQQVLGQGPQFIFQYYEKEERGRGNFPDRFSARQFPNYSSELNVNALLLGDSALYLCASSSVGRETQYFGPGTRLLVL.

This clone was counted between two and nine times. This chain links TRBV21-1 with TRBJ1-2. TRBV21-1 is termed a pseudogene. This CDR3 has 11 amino acids. CDR3 residues: CASSRSYGYTF. The CDR3, as DNA: TGTGCCAGCAGCAGAAGTTATGGCTACACCTTC.

The CDR3 loop is CSATGTNQPQHF. The CDR3, as DNA: TGCAGCGCCACAGGGACCAATCAGCCCCAGCATTTT. The chain has TRBV29-1 and TRBJ1-5; a weak D match, TRBD1 (6 bases). V lost 7 bases, J lost 3 bases, and 10 bases lay in between. From germline, CDR1 is SQVTM and CDR2 ANQGSEA. The CDR3 runs 12 residues. Using reference TRBV29-1 and TRBJ1-5 for the parts outside the CDR3, the full variable domain is SAVISQKPSRDICQRGTSLTIQCQVDSQVTMMFWYRQQPGQSLTLIATANQGSEATYESGFVIDKFPISRPNLTFSTLTVSNMSPEDSSIYLCSATGTNQPQHFGDGTRLSIL.

This clone was seen a handful of times. The rearrangement links TRBV6-5 to TRBJ1-2, with D possibly TRBD1 on 5 matching bases. The CDR3 sequence is 13 residues long. CDR1 is MNHEY, CDR2 SVGAGI, per germline. Trimming took 0 bases from V and 7 from J, leaving 9 bases between them. CDR3 coding DNA: TGTGCCAGCAGTTACTCCGGGACGAGTGGCTACACCTTC. Residues: CASSYSGTSGYTF.

This chain links TRBV29-1 with TRBJ1-1; D is unclear. Looked up from germline, CDR1 is SQVTM and CDR2 is ANQGSEA. This CDR3 contains 12 residues. Trimming stripped 4 bases from V and 5 bases from J, with 11 bases between. DNA of the CDR3: TGCAGCGTTGTAGTTGTGGGTACTGAAGCTTTCTTT. Its protein is CSVVVVGTEAFF.

This clone was seen a few times. The gene calls are TRBV9 and TRBJ1-3; a weak D match, TRBD1 (6 bases). With 1 base removed from V and 4 bases from J, the gap between germline ends came to 9 bases. CDR1 and CDR2 from the germline V gene are SGDLS and YYNGEE. The CDR3 covers 14 residues. CDR3 protein: CASSVSGAGNTIYF. CDR3 DNA: TGTGCCAGCAGCGTATCAGGGGCCGGAAACACCATATATTTT. The variable domain in full, with the rest retrieved from reference TRBV9 and TRBJ1-3, is DSGVTQTPKHLITATGQRVTLRCSPRSGDLSVYWYQQSLDQGLQFLIQYYNGEERAKGNILERFSAQQFPDLHSELNLSSLELGDSALYFCASSVSGAGNTIYFGEGSWLTVV.

This chain connects TRBV10-3 to TRBJ2-7, with D possibly matching TRBD2 (6 bases). CDR3 length: 13 residues. The V end lost 3 bases, the J end lost 0 bases, and 6 bases lay between the germline ends. Per germline, CDR1 ENHRY and CDR2 SYGVKD. Written as DNA, the CDR3 is TGTGCCATCAGTGACGGGAGCTCCTACGAGCAGTACGTC. Its translation: CAISDGSSYEQYV.

This chain links TRBV2 with TRBJ1-5; a weak D match, TRBD1 (5 bases). The V gene lost 3 bases and the J gene lost 6 bases, with 15 bases spanning the gap. The CDR3 totals 15 residues. Per the germline V gene, CDR1 is SNHLY and CDR2 is FYNNEI. CDR3 in amino acids: CASSDSAGGVQPQHF. The CDR3 DNA sequence: TGTGCCAGCAGTGACTCTGCGGGGGGGGTTCAGCCCCAGCATTTT.

The chain combines TRBV6-4 with TRBJ2-3, with 14 bases matching TRBD2. After removal of 2 bases from V and 2 bases from J, the junction contained 6 bases not matched to a gene. Germline V gene sequence: CDR1 MRHNA, CDR2 SNTAGT. The CDR3 has 18 amino acids. Here the CDR3 reads CASSDPTSGGANTDTQYF. The CDR3, as DNA: TGTGCCAGCAGTGACCCGACTAGCGGGGGGGCCAACACAGATACGCAGTATTTT.

This chain connects TRBV7-9 to TRBJ2-7; D is perhaps TRBD1 (5 bases). CDR1 is SEHNR, CDR2 FQNEAQ, per germline (reference sequence). The length of the CDR3 is 13 residues. Trimming shortened V by 2 bases and J by 6 bases, and 11 bases separated the two germline ends. CDR3 in amino acids: CASSLIQGSEQYV. DNA for the CDR3: TGTGCCAGCAGCTTAATTCAGGGTTCCGAGCAGTACGTC.

V usage is TRBV5-6 and J usage is TRBJ2-2, with TRBD1 matching over 7 bases. In germline, CDR1 is SGHDT, CDR2 YYEEEE. V lost 2 bases, J lost 7 bases, and 8 bases stayed unmatched. There are 15 residues in the CDR3. CDR3 nucleotides: TGTGCCAGCAGCTTACTGACAGGGTGGGACGGGGAGCTGTTTTTT. This codes for CASSLLTGWDGELFF.

The count of this clone is one. CDR3 nucleotide sequence: TGTGCCAGCAGTGCGACGGTGGATACGCAGTATTTT. Amino acid sequence: CASSATVDTQYF. The chain is built from TRBV2 and TRBJ2-3; D unclear. The ends were cut back, 4 bases at V and 6 bases at J, with 8 bases in the middle. This CDR3 spans 12 amino acids. Germline assignment: CDR1 SNHLY and CDR2 FYNNEI.

This chain connects TRBV18 to TRBJ2-7; no definite D call. CDR1 is KGHSH, CDR2 LQKENI, per germline. The CDR3 consists of 13 residues. Trimming stripped 4 bases from V and 6 bases from J, with 13 bases between. Here the CDR3 DNA reads TGTGCCAGCTCACAGACATTCGTCCTCGAGCAGTACGTC. This gives the protein CASSQTFVLEQYV.

This chain links TRBV9 with TRBJ2-1; 11 bases are a match to TRBD1. CDR1 SGDLS and CDR2 YYNGEE come from the germline V gene. V lost 3 bases, J lost 0 bases, and 5 bases stayed unmatched. The CDR3 length is 17 residues. Here the CDR3 reads CASSETGTGGSYNEQFF. CDR3 bases: TGTGCCAGCAGCGAAACCGGGACAGGGGGCTCCTACAATGAGCAGTTCTTC.

This clone has only a few counts. The chain carries TRBV6-1 and TRBJ1-6, with a weak D call TRBD1 (5 bases). The V gene's germline CDR1 is MNHNS and CDR2 SASEGT. The V end was cut by 3 bases, the J end by 7 bases, with 13 bases between. The CDR3 totals 15 residues. This chain's CDR3 is CASSDLGASNSPLHF. CDR3 in DNA: TGTGCCAGCAGTGACCTTGGGGCTTCGAATTCACCCCTCCACTTT.

The genes are TRBV2 and TRBJ1-2, with 10 bases aligning to TRBD1. Looked up from germline, CDR1 is SNHLY and CDR2 is FYNNEI. Losses at the gene ends were 7 bases for V and 4 bases for J; bases not matched to a gene: 6. The CDR3 runs 14 residues. For the CDR3, the DNA is TGTGCCAGCATAAGGACAGGGGGTCTCTATGGCTACACCTTC. Translated, it gives CASIRTGGLYGYTF.

The CDR3 region is CASSAGLSYNEQFF. Written as DNA, the CDR3 is TGTGCCAGCAGCGCAGGGTTGTCCTACAATGAGCAGTTCTTC. The V gene is TRBV9, the J gene TRBJ2-1; the D gene is possibly TRBD1 (5 bases). This CDR3 has 14 amino acids. Germline V gene data show CDR1 as SGDLS and CDR2 as YYNGEE. Trimming removed 3 bases from V and 1 base from J, with 8 bases in between.

This rearrangement joins TRBV10-2 to TRBJ1-1, with a weak D call TRBD1 (5 bases). The V end was cut by 7 bases, the J end by 4 bases, with 10 bases between. The germline V gene encodes CDR1 WSHSY and CDR2 SAAADI. CDR3 length: 12 residues. DNA for the CDR3: TGCGCCAGCAACTCCGGGGGCACTGAAGCTTTCTTT. Translating gives CASNSGGTEAFF.

The gene calls are TRBV12-5 and TRBJ2-1; the D gene is possibly TRBD1 (6 bases). Trimming took off 6 bases at V and 8 bases at J, with 17 bases between the two ends. Germline CDR1 LGHNT, CDR2 FRNRAP. CDR3 size: 14 residues. For the CDR3, the DNA is TGTGCTAGTGGGGGACACGCGCGATTAGATGAGCAGTTCTTC. Its translation: CASGGHARLDEQFF.

The rearrangement joins TRBV12-5 to TRBJ1-3; D uncertain. Germline CDR1 and CDR2: LGHNT and FRNRAP. The CDR3 runs 15 residues. The V gene lost 3 bases and the J gene lost 7 bases, with 16 bases spanning the gap. The CDR3 loop is CASGLIDGGWNTIYF. The CDR3 DNA sequence: TGTGCTAGTGGTTTAATAGACGGCGGATGGAACACCATATATTTT.

The rearrangement uses TRBV6-5 and TRBJ2-6, with D hard to call. Trimming pared 0 bases from V and 2 bases from J, leaving 5 bases between. Per the germline V gene, CDR1 is MNHEY and CDR2 is SVGAGI. The CDR3 loop spans 15 amino acids. The CDR3 nucleotides read TGTGCCAGCAGTTACTCGATCACTGGGGCCAACGTCCTGACTTTC. Its protein is CASSYSITGANVLTF.

This chain joins TRBV18 and TRBJ1-1; D remains unclear. Germline CDR1 and CDR2: KGHSH and LQKENI. This CDR3 comprises 13 residues. Between the trimmed V and J ends, which lost 4 bases and 1 base, there was a span of 7 bases. The CDR3 loop is CASSQHPNTEAFF. DNA of the CDR3: TGTGCCAGCTCACAACACCCGAACACTGAAGCTTTCTTT.

This chain connects TRBV9 to TRBJ1-2; D remains ambiguous. CDR3 length equals 14 residues. In germline, CDR1 is SGDLS, CDR2 YYNGEE. Trimming took 4 bases from V and 4 from J, leaving 14 bases between them. The CDR3 region has the DNA TGTGCCAGCAGCACCCAGACCTTACCCTATGGCTACACCTTC. Translated: CASSTQTLPYGYTF.

This clone was counted a single time. A junction boundary mismatches the germline segment, possibly from a read error. The gene calls are TRBV5-6 and TRBJ2-3; D remains ambiguous. CDR1 is SGHDT and CDR2 is YYEEEE in the germline V gene. The CDR3 spans 17 residues. In nucleotides, the CDR3 is TGTGCCAGCATCGACCTCGACGGCTACCTTAGCACAAATACGCAGTATTTT. Its translation is CASIDLDGYLSTNTQYF.

In its sample, this clone was seen once. The CDR3 here is CAISESRGGTPSTDTQYF. The CDR3 nucleotides read TGTGCCATCAGTGAGTCCAGGGGTGGGACACCTAGCACAGATACGCAGTATTTT. V usage is TRBV10-3 and J usage is TRBJ2-3, with D tentatively TRBD1 (6 bases). In germline, CDR1 is ENHRY, CDR2 SYGVKD. Deletions cut 0 bases from V and 0 bases from J, with 16 bases between. CDR3 length: 18 residues.

V is TRBV5-4 and J is TRBJ2-3; weak D call: TRBD1 (6 bases). The germline gives CDR1 SGHNT, CDR2 YYREEE (reference sequence). This CDR3 spans 15 amino acids. Trimming pared 3 bases from V and 1 base from J, leaving 12 bases between. Here the CDR3 DNA reads TGTGCCAGCAGCTCGTACAGGGACCGCACAGATACGCAGTATTTT. It codes for CASSSYRDRTDTQYF.

The genes are TRBV14 and TRBJ2-2, with 7 positions matching TRBD2. The CDR3 is 17 residues long. Trimming took 1 base from V and 1 from J; bases not matched to a gene: 6. Germline V gives CDR1 SGHDN, CDR2 FVKESK. DNA of the CDR3: TGTGCCAGCAGCCAAGTGTTTCTAGCGGAGAACACCGGGGAGCTGTTTTTT. Translated: CASSQVFLAENTGELFF.

Only a few counts were recorded for this clone. The V call is TRBV10-3, the J call TRBJ2-1, with 7 bases that match TRBD2. This CDR3 is built from 13 residues. Germline V gives CDR1 ENHRY, CDR2 SYGVKD. The V and J ends lost 6 bases and 6 bases, in that order; junction bases with no gene match: 5. For the CDR3, the DNA is TGTGCCATCAGATCCGGGACTACCAATGAGCAGTTCTTC. Its protein product is CAIRSGTTNEQFF.

This clone came up a few times. The rearrangement joins TRBV19 to TRBJ1-5; 10 bases are shared with TRBD1. With 5 bases clipped from V and 7 bases from J, the junction kept 11 bases outside the gene matches. CDR3 length equals 16 residues. Germline values: CDR1 LNHDA, CDR2 SQIVND (reference sequence). The CDR3 is CASSSIRQGANQPQHF. The CDR3, as DNA: TGTGCCAGTAGTTCAATTCGACAGGGGGCTAACCAGCCCCAGCATTTT.